The sequence of this TCR beta chain was determined in a study of tumor-infiltrating lymphocytes in primary liver carcinoma. TCR beta cDNA was made from 450 to 600 ng total RNA with a constant-region primer. Library construction for TCR beta comprised three nested multiplex PCR rounds performed with slightly modified ARM-PCR. Use of TRBV1-TRBV30 forward primers with a C-beta reverse primer characterized the first two PCR rounds, which lasted ten to eleven cycles each. MiXCR was run by TCRdb on the multiplex PCR reads, yielding one entry per CDR3 protein. The data show roughly 53,000 distinct CDR3 sequences, with roughly 77% seen just once and around 23% held by the top ten. Unsorted bulk tissue (about 20-30 mg) underwent RNA and DNA co-extraction. Surgical resection treated primary liver carcinoma in the patients. The CDR3 contains 13 residues. The germline V and J ends were trimmed by 3 bases and 8 bases, with 11 bases remaining between them. Per germline, CDR1 SNHLY and CDR2 FYNNEI.

This clonotype was seen just once. This rearrangement joins TRBV2 to TRBJ2-4; D may correspond to TRBD1 or TRBD2 (5 bases each). This TCR was sampled from a man aged 40-49 years with primary liver carcinoma and hepatitis B virus infection. Sequencing input: liver tumor tissue from sampling region 2. Subset indicated: tumor region T2, inferior pole. This chain's CDR3 is CASSDGGLYIQYF. DNA of the CDR3: TGTGCCAGCAGTGATGGGGGTCTGTACATTCAGTACTTC.